This T cell receptor beta chain was sequenced for a study of blood T cell repertoires in COVID-19. The overall study: Samples came from the United States, Italy and Spain, spanning acute and convalescent COVID-19. Sample material is recorded as cDNA or gDNA derived from T cells, B-cell-depleted T cells, or PBMCs.

Trimming shortened V by 2 bases and J by 6 bases, and 13 bases separated the two germline ends. Germline V gene data show CDR1 as MDHEN and CDR2 as SYDVKM. This CDR3 region has 14 residues. In the study's own analysis: Estimated nucleated cell counts came from reference gene primer amplification. Clones were read by immunoSEQ multiplex PCR, and TCRdb kept only the in-frame ones, dropping some. V and J calls and clone size are those listed in that table; D and trimming were worked out from the DNA. Counted here are around 70,000 clones, more than 60% occurring once; the ten biggest clones make up about 24%.

The sample consisted of peripheral blood. The chain couples TRBV28 to TRBJ1-2, with D tentatively TRBD1 (6 bases). The clonotype comes from a human donor in a cohort sampled during active COVID-19. CDR3 residues: CASSLPQGRDGYTF. As DNA, the CDR3 is TGTGCCAGCAGTTTACCCCAGGGGAGGGATGGCTACACCTTC.